Listed below are T cell receptor beta chains from one sample, sequenced in a study of cytomegalovirus exposure and HLA in healthy donors. TCRdb keeps only in-frame clones here, not all; method: immunoSEQ multiplex PCR. Of about 170,000 clones listed, 65% to 85% are singletons. Sequencing was performed on PBMCs. The receptors here all came from a woman aged 45-65 years in good health and CMV-seropositive. CDR3s include the opening cysteine and the closing phenylalanine or tryptophan. Each record gives: J gene, V gene, D gene, clone size, CDR3 DNA, CDR3 protein. The D gene is left open where the match is weak. A row's size may be missing; if present it is once, few, many or a size class.

j_gene: TRBJ1-1; v_gene: TRBV29-1; d_gene: NA; abundance: once; CDR3nt: TGCAGCGTTGTGAGGAACACTGAAGCTTTCTTT; CDR3aa: CSVVRNTEAFF
j_gene: TRBJ2-7; v_gene: TRBV19; d_gene: NA; abundance: NA; CDR3nt: TGTGCCAGTAGTATCAGCGGCGACGAGCAGTACTTC; CDR3aa: CASSISGDEQYF
j_gene: TRBJ2-3; v_gene: TRBV2; d_gene: NA; abundance: NA; CDR3nt: TGTGCCAGCAGCCCGGAGGCAGATTATACAGATACGCAGTATTTT; CDR3aa: CASSPEADYTDTQYF
j_gene: TRBJ2-1; v_gene: TRBV7-9; d_gene: NA; abundance: NA; CDR3nt: TGTTCCAGCAGCCAGGGGGCGGGGGGGGCCTACAATGAGCAGTTCTTC; CDR3aa: CSSSQGAGGAYNEQFF
j_gene: TRBJ1-1; v_gene: TRBV4-1; d_gene: NA; abundance: NA; CDR3nt: TGCGCCAGCAGCCAAGACTGGGAGGGAAACACTGAAGCTTTCTTT; CDR3aa: CASSQDWEGNTEAFF
j_gene: TRBJ2-3; v_gene: TRBV10-3; d_gene: NA; abundance: NA; CDR3nt: TGTGCCATCAGCACGGTGGACTCCTCGGGGGGCACAGATACGCAGTATTTT; CDR3aa: CAISTVDSSGGTDTQYF
j_gene: TRBJ1-2; v_gene: TRBV27; d_gene: NA; abundance: NA; CDR3nt: TGTGCCAGCAGTCTAGGACAGAGAGGGGCCTATGGCTACACCTTC; CDR3aa: CASSLGQRGAYGYTF
j_gene: TRBJ2-5; v_gene: TRBV29-1; d_gene: NA; abundance: NA; CDR3nt: TGCAGCGTTGAAACTGCGGAGACCCAGTACTTC; CDR3aa: CSVETAETQYF
j_gene: TRBJ2-1; v_gene: TRBV7-2; d_gene: TRBD2; abundance: NA; CDR3nt: TGTGCCAGCAGCTTAGCGCCTAGCGGCTCCTACAATGAGCAGTTCTTC; CDR3aa: CASSLAPSGSYNEQFF
j_gene: TRBJ2-1; v_gene: TRBV2; d_gene: TRBD2; abundance: NA; CDR3nt: TGTGCCAGCAGTGAAGACCAAGCGGGAGCGGGTGAGCAGTTCTTC; CDR3aa: CASSEDQAGAGEQFF
j_gene: TRBJ2-2; v_gene: TRBV30; d_gene: TRBD1; abundance: NA; CDR3nt: TGTGCCTGGAGCAGGGGGCTTCCCACCGGGGAGCTGTTTTTT; CDR3aa: CAWSRGLPTGELFF
j_gene: TRBJ2-5; v_gene: TRBV28; d_gene: TRBD2; abundance: few; CDR3nt: TGTGCCATAGGACTAGCGGGAGGGCCGGGAGAGACCCAGTACTTC; CDR3aa: CAIGLAGGPGETQYF
j_gene: TRBJ2-3; v_gene: TRBV15; d_gene: NA; abundance: NA; CDR3nt: TGTGCCACCAGCAGAGGCGGGCTACGTACAGATACGCAGTATTTT; CDR3aa: CATSRGGLRTDTQYF
j_gene: TRBJ1-1; v_gene: TRBV5-1; d_gene: NA; abundance: few; CDR3nt: TGCGCCAGCAGCCGGAAGGGGGACACTGAAGCTTTCTTT; CDR3aa: CASSRKGDTEAFF
j_gene: TRBJ2-1; v_gene: TRBV7-2; d_gene: TRBD2; abundance: NA; CDR3nt: TGTGCCAGCAGCTTAGCCGCGGGGGGGCCCATTGAGCAGTTCTTC; CDR3aa: CASSLAAGGPIEQFF
j_gene: TRBJ1-2; v_gene: TRBV2; d_gene: NA; abundance: NA; CDR3nt: TGTGCCAGCAGTGATACTCGCAGGTCCTATGGCTACACCTTC; CDR3aa: CASSDTRRSYGYTF
j_gene: TRBJ1-3; v_gene: TRBV2; d_gene: NA; abundance: NA; CDR3nt: TGTGCCAGCAGTGTGACGTCTGGACAGCTTGGAAACACCATATATTTT; CDR3aa: CASSVTSGQLGNTIYF
j_gene: TRBJ2-1; v_gene: TRBV19; d_gene: NA; abundance: NA; CDR3nt: TGTGCCAGTAGTGTACTAGGTGAGCAGTTCTTC; CDR3aa: CASSVLGEQFF
j_gene: TRBJ2-1; v_gene: TRBV7-9; d_gene: NA; abundance: NA; CDR3nt: TGTGCCAGCAGCTTAGTTTGGGGAGGTAATGAGCAGTTCTTC; CDR3aa: CASSLVWGGNEQFF
j_gene: TRBJ2-1; v_gene: TRBV5-1; d_gene: TRBD1; abundance: once; CDR3nt: TGCGCCAGCAAGATTGACGAGAACAGGGGGCCGGAGCAGTTCTTC; CDR3aa: CASKIDENRGPEQFF
j_gene: TRBJ1-1; v_gene: TRBV4-1; d_gene: TRBD1; abundance: few; CDR3nt: TGCGCCAGTAGGGGACAGCCGAACACTGAAGCTTTCTTT; CDR3aa: CASRGQPNTEAFF
j_gene: TRBJ1-5; v_gene: TRBV7-2; d_gene: TRBD1; abundance: NA; CDR3nt: TGTGCCAGCAGCGCCTACAGGGGGCCCGGCAATCAGCCCCAGCATTTT; CDR3aa: CASSAYRGPGNQPQHF